The source of this T cell receptor beta chain is a study of vaccination effects on CD4 cells after COVID-19. On the study more broadly: Researchers obtained post-vaccine samples at a median of 72 days past the second dose.

Isolation of CD4+ T cells took place after about nine days of culture. Participants were given two doses of BNT162b2 or mRNA-1273 vaccine. Fresh IL-2-containing medium replaced half the medium on days 3 and 7. A remark on this clone: Its antigen is not known.

CDR3 size: 16 residues. V was cut by 0 bases and J by 6 bases, with 15 bases left in between. Germline-derived CDR1 and CDR2 are SGDLS and YYNGEE. Sequenced by immunoSEQ multiplex PCR; TCRdb stores in-frame clones only, minus some. This table has tens of thousands of clones, around 73% appearing once. The rearrangement joins TRBV9 to TRBJ2-2; D is perhaps TRBD1 or TRBD2 (5 bases each). The source of this sequence is a human donor who received a COVID-19 vaccine. Material: CD4+ T cells from PBMCs cultured without peptide, obtained after COVID-19 vaccination. CDR3 in DNA: TGTGCCAGCAGCGTAGCTGGGACGTCGGGCGCCGGGGAGCTGTTTTTT. Protein sequence: CASSVAGTSGAGELFF.